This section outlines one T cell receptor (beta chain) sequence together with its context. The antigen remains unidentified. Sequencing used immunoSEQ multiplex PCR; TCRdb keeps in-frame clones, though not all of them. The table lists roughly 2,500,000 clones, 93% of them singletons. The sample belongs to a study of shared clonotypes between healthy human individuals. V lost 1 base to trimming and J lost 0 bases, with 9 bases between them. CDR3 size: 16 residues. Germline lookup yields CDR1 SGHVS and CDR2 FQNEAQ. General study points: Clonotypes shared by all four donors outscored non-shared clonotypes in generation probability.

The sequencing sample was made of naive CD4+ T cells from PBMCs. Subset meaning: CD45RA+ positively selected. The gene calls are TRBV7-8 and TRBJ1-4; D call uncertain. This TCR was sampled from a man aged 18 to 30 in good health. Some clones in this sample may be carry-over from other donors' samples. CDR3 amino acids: CASSLVGGATNEKLFF. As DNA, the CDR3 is TGTGCCAGCAGCTTAGTCGGTGGTGCAACTAATGAAAAACTGTTTTTT. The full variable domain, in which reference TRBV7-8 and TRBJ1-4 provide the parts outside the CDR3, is GAGVSQSPRYKVAKRGQDVALRCDPISGHVSLFWYQQALGQGPEFLTYFQNEAQLDKSGLPSDRFFAERPEGSVSTLKIQRTQQEDSAVYLCASSLVGGATNEKLFFGSGTQLSVL.